Sequencing of this TCR beta chain was carried out in a study of T cell responses to AZD1222 COVID-19 vaccine. Clones were read by immunoSEQ multiplex PCR, and TCRdb kept only the in-frame ones, dropping some. The sample contains approximately 100,000 clones, 87% of which appear only once. Study-wide findings and caveats: AZD1222 recipients seropositive at baseline numbered only six or seven. Receipt of two AZD1222 doses was followed by a rise in Spike-specific TCR breadth and depth.

In this sample, this clone is medium-sized. Its antigen is not known. The CDR3 length is 15 residues. Germline CDR1 MGHRA, CDR2 YSYEKL. With 4 bases removed from V and 1 base from J, the gap between germline ends came to 13 bases. The chain joins TRBV4-1 to TRBJ1-1; D gene ambiguous. The specimen was peripheral blood, collected 28 days after the second AZD1222 dose. The sequence derives from an adult who received the AZD1222 COVID-19 vaccine. CDR3 protein: CASSLTGDANTEAFF. The CDR3 DNA reads TGCGCCAGCAGCCTAACTGGAGACGCGAACACTGAAGCTTTCTTT.